What follows are 5 T cell receptor beta chains derived from one specimen sequenced in a study of T-cell reconstitution after alpha-beta-depleted transplantation in children. Library preparation (for TCRbeta) was performed with unique molecular identifiers. TCRdb reprocessed the PCR reads via MiXCR and lists one record per CDR3 protein. The repertoire consists of 450,000 to 550,000 distinct CDR3 sequences, with more than 9.5% occurring once and the leading ten covering less than 15%. The specimen comprised PBMCs, mostly from graft donor cells, sampled 180 days after TCRalphabeta/CD19-depleted stem cell transplant. The receptors here all came from a female patient younger than 10 who had a stem cell transplant for aplastic anemia, so the T cells may come from the graft donor.

This clonotype was counted many times. The chain links TRBV5-1 to TRBJ2-3, with 12 bases fitting TRBD2. Trimming cost V 0 bases and J 4 bases; bases outside gene matches: 0. Germline CDR1 SGHRS, CDR2 YFSETQ. This CDR3 comprises 15 residues. CDR3 coding DNA: TGCGCCAGCAGCTTGGGACTAGCGGGAGCAGATACGCAGTATTTT. It codes for CASSLGLAGADTQYF.

J is TRBJ1-3 and V is TRBV6-5, with D unclear. V gave up 2 bases and J gave up 0 bases, with 8 bases separating them. Looked up from germline, CDR1 is MNHEY and CDR2 is SVGAGI. The CDR3 loop spans 15 amino acids. The DNA of the CDR3 is TGTGCCAGCAGTTACCCGGGCCGCTCTGGAAACACCATATATTTT. Amino acids: CASSYPGRSGNTIYF.

About this clonotype: At one end the junction does not follow the germline gene, possibly because of a read error. The gene calls are TRBV29-1 and TRBJ2-1; D uncertain. The CDR3 has 17 amino acids. Germline V CDR1 and CDR2: SQVTM, ANQGSEA. This CDR3 is CGVERLPDRFPINEQFF. The DNA for the CDR3 is TGCGGCGTCGAAAGGCTCCCAGATAGATTCCCGATAAATGAGCAGTTCTTC.

J is TRBJ2-7 and V is TRBV6-1; 11 nucleotides agree with TRBD1. Germline CDR1 reads MNHNS; CDR2 reads SASEGT. This CDR3 comprises 14 residues. The V gene end was trimmed by 5 bases and the J gene end by 3 bases; junction bases not matched to a gene: 3. For the CDR3, the DNA is TGTGCCAGCAGTAAAGGGACAGGGGGCTACGAGCAGTACTTC. Translation: CASSKGTGGYEQYF.

This clonotype came up a few times. The chain links TRBV6-5 to TRBJ2-6, with D tentatively TRBD1 (5 bases). Germline loops: CDR1 MNHEY, CDR2 SVGAGI. V shed 2 bases and J shed 1 base, with 9 bases lying between them. This CDR3 is built from 16 residues. The CDR3 nucleotides read TGTGCCAGCAGTTACGGGGCCATGTCTGGGGCCAACGTCCTGACTTTC. Its protein is CASSYGAMSGANVLTF.